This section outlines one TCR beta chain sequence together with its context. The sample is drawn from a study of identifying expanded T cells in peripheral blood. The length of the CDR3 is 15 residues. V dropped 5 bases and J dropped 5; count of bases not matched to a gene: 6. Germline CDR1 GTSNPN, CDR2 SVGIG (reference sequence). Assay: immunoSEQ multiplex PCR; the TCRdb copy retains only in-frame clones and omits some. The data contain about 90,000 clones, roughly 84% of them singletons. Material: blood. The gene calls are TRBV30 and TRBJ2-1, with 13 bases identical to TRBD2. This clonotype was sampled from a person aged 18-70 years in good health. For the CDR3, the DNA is TGTGCCTGGGACCCGGGACTAGCGGGGAACAATGAGCAGTTCTTC. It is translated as CAWDPGLAGNNEQFF.